What follows is one T cell receptor beta chain and its context. These data come from a study of blood T cell repertoires in COVID-19. Turning to the study itself: There were acute and convalescent COVID-19 samples, and they came from the United States, Italy and Spain. Sources were T cells, B-cell-depleted T cells, or PBMCs; the material itself was cDNA or gDNA.

V was pared by 6 bases and J by 5 bases, with 6 bases of the junction left unmatched. The CDR3 is 13 amino acids. From germline, CDR1 is KGHSH and CDR2 LQKENI. TCRdb's copy holds only in-frame clones and misses some; the assay was immunoSEQ multiplex PCR. The sample lists 200,000 or so clones; around 85% were seen once. The chain recombines TRBV18 with TRBJ1-2, with TRBD1 identical over 7 bases. The source material was peripheral blood. The receptor's source is a human donor in a cohort sampled during active COVID-19. In DNA form, the CDR3 reads TGTGCCAGCTCCAGGGACAGCTTGTATGGCTACACCTTC. This translates into CASSRDSLYGYTF.